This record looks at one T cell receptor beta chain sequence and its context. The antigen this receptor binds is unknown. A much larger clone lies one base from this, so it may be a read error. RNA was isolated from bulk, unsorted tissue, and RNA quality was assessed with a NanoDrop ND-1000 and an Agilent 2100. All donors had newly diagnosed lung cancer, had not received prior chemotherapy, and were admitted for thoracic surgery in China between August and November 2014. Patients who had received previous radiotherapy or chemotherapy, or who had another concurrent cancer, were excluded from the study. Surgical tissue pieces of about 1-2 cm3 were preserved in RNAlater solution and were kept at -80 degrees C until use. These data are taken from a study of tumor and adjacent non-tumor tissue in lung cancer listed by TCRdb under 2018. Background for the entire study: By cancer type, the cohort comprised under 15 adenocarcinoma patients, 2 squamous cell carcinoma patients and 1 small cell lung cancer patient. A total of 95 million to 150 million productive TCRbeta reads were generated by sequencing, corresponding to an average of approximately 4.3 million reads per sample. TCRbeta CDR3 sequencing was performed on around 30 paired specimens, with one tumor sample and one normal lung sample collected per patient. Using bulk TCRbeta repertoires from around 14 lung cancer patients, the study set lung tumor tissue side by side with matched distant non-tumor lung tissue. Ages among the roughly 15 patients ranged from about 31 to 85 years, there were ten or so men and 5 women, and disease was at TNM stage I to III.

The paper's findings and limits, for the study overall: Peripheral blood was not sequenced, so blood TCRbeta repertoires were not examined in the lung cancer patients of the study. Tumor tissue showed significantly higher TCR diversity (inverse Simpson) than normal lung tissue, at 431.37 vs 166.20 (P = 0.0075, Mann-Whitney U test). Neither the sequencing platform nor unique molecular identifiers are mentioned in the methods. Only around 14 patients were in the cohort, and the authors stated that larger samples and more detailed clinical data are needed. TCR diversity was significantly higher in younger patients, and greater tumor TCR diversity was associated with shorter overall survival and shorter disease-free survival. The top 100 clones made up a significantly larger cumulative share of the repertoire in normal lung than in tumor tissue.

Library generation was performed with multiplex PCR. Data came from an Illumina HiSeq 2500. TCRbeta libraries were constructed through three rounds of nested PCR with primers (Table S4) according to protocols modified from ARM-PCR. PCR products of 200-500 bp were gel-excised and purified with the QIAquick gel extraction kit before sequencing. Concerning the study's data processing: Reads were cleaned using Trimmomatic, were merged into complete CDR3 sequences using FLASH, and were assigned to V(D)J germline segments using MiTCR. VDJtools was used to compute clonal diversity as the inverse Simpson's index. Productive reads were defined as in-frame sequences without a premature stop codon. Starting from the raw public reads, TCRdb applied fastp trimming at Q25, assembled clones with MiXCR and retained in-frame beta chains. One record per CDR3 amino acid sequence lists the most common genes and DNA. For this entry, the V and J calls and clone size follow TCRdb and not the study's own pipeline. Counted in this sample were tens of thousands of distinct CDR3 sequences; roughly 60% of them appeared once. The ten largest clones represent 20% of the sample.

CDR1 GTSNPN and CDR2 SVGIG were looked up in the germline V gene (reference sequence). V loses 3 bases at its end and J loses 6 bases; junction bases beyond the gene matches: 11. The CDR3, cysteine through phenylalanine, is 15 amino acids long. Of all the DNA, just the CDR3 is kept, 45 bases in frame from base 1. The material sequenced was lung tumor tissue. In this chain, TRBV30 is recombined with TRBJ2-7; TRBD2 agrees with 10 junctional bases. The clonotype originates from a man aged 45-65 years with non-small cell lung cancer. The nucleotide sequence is TGTGCCTGGAGCCAACTCGGAGCGGGAGGGCCCGAGCAGTACTTC. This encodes CAWSQLGAGGPEQYF.